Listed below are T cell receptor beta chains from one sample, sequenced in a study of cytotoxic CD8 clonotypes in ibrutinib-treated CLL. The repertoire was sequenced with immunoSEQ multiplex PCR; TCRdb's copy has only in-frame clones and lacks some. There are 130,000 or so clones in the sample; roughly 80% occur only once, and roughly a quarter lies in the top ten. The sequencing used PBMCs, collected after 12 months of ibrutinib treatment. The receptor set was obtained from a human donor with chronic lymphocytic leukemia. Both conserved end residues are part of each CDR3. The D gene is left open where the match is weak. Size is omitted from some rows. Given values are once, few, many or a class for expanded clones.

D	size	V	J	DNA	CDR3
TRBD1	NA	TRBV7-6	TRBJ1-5	TGTGCCAGCAGCCTCCGGGACAGGGAAGCCGTAAGCAATCAGCCCCAGCATTTT	CASSLRDREAVSNQPQHF
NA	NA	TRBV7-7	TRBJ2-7	TGTGCTAGCAGCTTAGCCCCCTCCCACGAGCAGTACTTC	CASSLAPSHEQYF
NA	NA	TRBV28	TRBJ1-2	TGTGCCAGCAGTTTCGGGACCCATGGGTATGGCTACACCTTC	CASSFGTHGYGYTF
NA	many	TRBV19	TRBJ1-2	TGTGCCAGTACTAATGGGGCTGCGACTGGCTACACCTTC	CASTNGAATGYTF
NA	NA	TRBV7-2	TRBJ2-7	TGTGCCAGCAGCTTAGCGCAGACAGGATCCTACGAGCAGTACTTC	CASSLAQTGSYEQYF
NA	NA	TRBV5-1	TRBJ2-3	TGCGCCAGCAGCAGAGGGGGTGTGGGCTCAGATACGCAGTATTTT	CASSRGGVGSDTQYF
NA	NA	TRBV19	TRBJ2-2	TGTGCCAGTATTGGCGGGGACTACACCGGGGAGCTGTTTTTT	CASIGGDYTGELFF
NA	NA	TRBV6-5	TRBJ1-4	TGTGCCAGCAGTTACTATCTGCGAGGAGGCGAAAAACTGTTTTTT	CASSYYLRGGEKLFF
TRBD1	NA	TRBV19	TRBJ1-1	TGTGCCAGTAGTATGGGACAGCTCTTCATGAACACTGAAGCTTTCTTT	CASSMGQLFMNTEAFF
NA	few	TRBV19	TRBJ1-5	TGTGCCAGTAGTCTGGGCCAGCCCCAGCATTTT	CASSLGQPQHF
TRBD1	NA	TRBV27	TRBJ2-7	TGTGCCAGCATCCTAACAGGGGCAGGGGCATACGAGCAGTACTTC	CASILTGAGAYEQYF
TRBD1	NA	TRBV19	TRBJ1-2	TGTGCCAGTACTTTCATGTTCGGGACAGGGTCCCTAGCGGATGGCTACACCTTC	CASTFMFGTGSLADGYTF